This is a list of T cell receptor beta chains from one sample in a study of T cell responses to AZD1222 COVID-19 vaccine. Assay used: immunoSEQ multiplex PCR; TCRdb lists only in-frame clones, some missing. The table shows 99,000 or so clones, with around 89% occurring only once. The sample here was peripheral blood, taken on day 0 of AZD1222 vaccination. The source is an adult in good health. Each CDR3 is given with its conserved first and last residue. Fields, in order: J gene, clone size, V gene, D gene, CDR3 DNA, CDR3 protein. D genes are given only for firm matches. Some rows have no size entry. The others give once, few or many, or a class for an expanded clone.

>TRBJ1-5|-|TRBV7-9|-
TGTGCCAGCAGCCCCGGACGGGAAAGCAATCAGCCCCAGCATTTT
CASSPGRESNQPQHF
>TRBJ2-1|-|TRBV24-1|-
TGTGCCACCAGATTCGGGCGGGATGGGAGCTCCTACAATGAGCAGTTCTTC
CATRFGRDGSSYNEQFF
>TRBJ1-2|-|TRBV6-1|-
TGTGCCAGCAGTGAAGATTACGGCTACACCTTC
CASSEDYGYTF
>TRBJ2-2|-|TRBV5-1|-
TGCGCCAGCAGCCCTTCTAGCGTTTATACCGGGGAGCTGTTTTTT
CASSPSSVYTGELFF
>TRBJ1-2|-|TRBV24-1|TRBD1
TGTGCCACCAGTGATACAGGGGCCCCGGATAACTATGGCTACACCTTC
CATSDTGAPDNYGYTF
>TRBJ1-4|-|TRBV30|-
TGTGCCCGTGGAGGGCGCGGTGAAAAACTGTTTTTT
CARGGRGEKLFF
>TRBJ1-4|-|TRBV21-1|-
TGTGCCAGCAGCAAAGCAGGGGACAGAGCTAATGAAAAACTGTTTTTT
CASSKAGDRANEKLFF
>TRBJ2-3|-|TRBV19|-
TGTGCCAGCAAATCTCAGGCTAGCGCGAAATCGGATACGCAGTATTTT
CASKSQASAKSDTQYF
>TRBJ2-1|-|TRBV20-1|-
TGCAGTGCTAGTCCCCGCTACAATGAGCAGTTCTTC
CSASPRYNEQFF
>TRBJ1-3|-|TRBV6-5|-
TGTGCCAGCAGTACCACTTCATCTGGAAACACCATATATTTT
CASSTTSSGNTIYF
>TRBJ2-2|-|TRBV18|-
TGTGCCAGCTCACACGGGACGTTCAACACCGGGGAGCTGTTTTTT
CASSHGTFNTGELFF
>TRBJ2-3|-|TRBV10-1|-
TGCGCCAGCAGTGAGTCCCGCACAGATACGCAGTATTTT
CASSESRTDTQYF
>TRBJ2-2|-|TRBV19|TRBD2
TGTGCCAGTAGTATAGACGGTAGCGGGAGGGCCGACACCGGGGAGCTGTTTTTT
CASSIDGSGRADTGELFF
>TRBJ1-1|-|TRBV7-9|-
TGTGCCAGCAGCTCCACAGGGACGAGCACTGAAGCTTTCTTT
CASSSTGTSTEAFF
>TRBJ2-5|-|TRBV24-1|-
TGTGCCACCGGAAATGAGTCTGGAGAGACCCAGTACTTC
CATGNESGETQYF
>TRBJ1-2|-|TRBV3-1/TRBV3-2|-
TGTGCCAGCAGCCAAGATGGGGCGGGGGTCTATGGCTACACCTTC
CASSQDGAGVYGYTF
>TRBJ2-7|-|TRBV11-3|TRBD2
TGTGCCAGCAGCTTTACTAGCGGAAGCTCCTACGAGCAGTACTTC
CASSFTSGSSYEQYF
>TRBJ2-7|-|TRBV14|TRBD2
TGTGCCAGCAGCCAAGAGGGGTATGGGAGGGACCTGTTTTCAGAAGAGCAGTACTTC
CASSQEGYGRDLFSEEQYF
>TRBJ2-2|few|TRBV27|TRBD2
TGTGCCAGCAGTTTCCGAGGTACTAGCGGGAGGTTACTCCCGAACACCGGGGAGCTGTTTTTT
CASSFRGTSGRLLPNTGELFF
>TRBJ1-1|once|TRBV6-1|-
TGTGCCAGCAGTGAAAAGGGAAGAAGCACTGAAGCTTTCTTT
CASSEKGRSTEAFF
>TRBJ1-1|few|TRBV15|TRBD1
TGTGCCACCAGCACCAGACAGGGTAGCGCTGAAGCTTTCTTT
CATSTRQGSAEAFF
>TRBJ2-1|-|TRBV9|TRBD2
TGTGCCAGCAGCGTAGGCGTGACTAGCGGGAATGAGCAGTTCTTC
CASSVGVTSGNEQFF
>TRBJ1-1|once|TRBV11-2|-
TGTGCCAGCAGCCCAGGGTTGGACACTGAAGCTTTCTTT
CASSPGLDTEAFF
>TRBJ2-7|-|TRBV5-4|-
TGTGCCAGCAGCTTGGGGCAGCTCTACGAGCAGTACTTC
CASSLGQLYEQYF
>TRBJ2-5|once|TRBV5-1|TRBD2
TGCGCCAGCAGCTTGGCACCGCTAGCGGGTGATGGAAAGACCCAGTACTTC
CASSLAPLAGDGKTQYF
>TRBJ2-5|-|TRBV24-1|-
TGTGCCACCAGTGCGAGGGGGAGATCGCCCACAGAGACCCAGTACTTC
CATSARGRSPTETQYF
>TRBJ1-2|-|TRBV12-3/TRBV12-4|-
TGTGCCAGCACTGTTCGCGAGGACTATGGCTACACCTTC
CASTVREDYGYTF
>TRBJ2-1|-|TRBV6-5|-
TGTGCCAGCAGTTACTCATCGGCCGCCGGGCAGTTCTTC
CASSYSSAAGQFF
>TRBJ1-5|-|TRBV28|-
TGTGCCAGCAGTTTATCGGGAATTGGGGGCAATCAGCCCCAGCATTTT
CASSLSGIGGNQPQHF
>TRBJ2-5|-|TRBV6-6|-
TGTGCCAGCAGTTACAGCCAAGAGACCCAGTACTTC
CASSYSQETQYF
>TRBJ2-3|-|TRBV19|TRBD2
TGTGCCAGTAGGCTAGCGGGAGGGCCAGATACGCAGTATTTT
CASRLAGGPDTQYF
>TRBJ2-3|once|TRBV19|-
TGTGCCAGTAAAGAGGACCCCCTCACAGATACGCAGTATTTT
CASKEDPLTDTQYF
>TRBJ1-1|-|TRBV7-8|-
TGTGCCAGCAGGCGAGGGGTAAGCACTGAAGCTTTCTTT
CASRRGVSTEAFF
>TRBJ2-1|-|TRBV5-1|TRBD2
TGCGCCAGCAGCTCCATAGCGGGAGGGGTCTACAATGAGCAGTTCTTC
CASSSIAGGVYNEQFF
>TRBJ1-4|-|TRBV6-6|TRBD1
TGTGCCAGCAGTGACCTCTCAGGGGGAGAGGAAAAACTGTTTTTT
CASSDLSGGEEKLFF
>TRBJ2-5|-|TRBV27|-
TGTGCCAGCAGGCGGCTGGGCGACCAAGAGACCCAGTACTTC
CASRRLGDQETQYF
>TRBJ2-2|-|TRBV3-1/TRBV3-2|-
TGTGCCAGCAGCCAAGCATTCGCCGGGGAGCTGTTTTTT
CASSQAFAGELFF
>TRBJ2-3|-|TRBV11-2|-
TGTGCCAGCAGCATAGGGACTGGGTCAGATACGCAGTATTTT
CASSIGTGSDTQYF
>TRBJ1-6|-|TRBV4-2|-
TGTGCCAGCAGCCAGCTGTCGCTCTCCTATAATTCACCCCTCCACTTT
CASSQLSLSYNSPLHF
>TRBJ2-1|-|TRBV6-2/TRBV6-3|-
TGTGCCAGCAGCCCATCTGACTCCTACAATGAGCAGTTCTTC
CASSPSDSYNEQFF
>TRBJ2-3|-|TRBV4-2|-
TGTGCCAGCAGCCCGGGGGGCGGGAGCACACACACAGATACGCAGTATTTT
CASSPGGGSTHTDTQYF
>TRBJ1-6|-|TRBV2|-
TGTGCCAGCATGTCCGATAGTAATTCACCCCTCCACTTT
CASMSDSNSPLHF
>TRBJ1-1|-|TRBV9|-
TGTGCCAGCAGCGTAGGGCAAGGGAGAGTAGACACTGAAGCTTTCTTT
CASSVGQGRVDTEAFF
>TRBJ2-2|-|TRBV24-1|TRBD2
TGTGCCACCAGTGGAGGACTAGCGGGAGAAACCGGGGAGCTGTTTTTT
CATSGGLAGETGELFF
>TRBJ2-1|-|TRBV24-1|-
TGTGCCACCACTGGGATCTTAAATGAGCAGTTCTTC
CATTGILNEQFF
>TRBJ1-6|-|TRBV30|-
TGTGCCTGGAGAGCAGTAAGAGGTTCACCCCTCCACTTT
CAWRAVRGSPLHF
>TRBJ1-2|-|TRBV27|-
TGTGCCAGCAGTTTCACAGTACGAGGAGAGGGCTACACCTTC
CASSFTVRGEGYTF
>TRBJ1-6|-|TRBV28|-
TGTGCCAGCAGTTTCCCAGGGTTGGATAATTCACCCCTCCACTTT
CASSFPGLDNSPLHF
>TRBJ2-3|-|TRBV19|TRBD2
TGTGCCAGTAGTCCCCGGACTAGCGGGACTTTCACAGATACGCAGTATTTT
CASSPRTSGTFTDTQYF
>TRBJ1-1|once|TRBV28|TRBD1
TGTGCCAGCAGTTTGGAGCGGAGGACAGGGAACACTGAAGCTTTCTTT
CASSLERRTGNTEAFF
>TRBJ2-1|-|TRBV28|-
TGTGCCAGCAGTTTTTCCCAGACCTACAATGAGCAGTTCTTC
CASSFSQTYNEQFF
>TRBJ1-1|-|TRBV29-1|-
TGCAGCGTGCAGGGGATGGGGAACACTGAAGCTTTCTTT
CSVQGMGNTEAFF